The 14 T cell receptor beta chains given below trace back to one sample, sequenced in a study of blood T cell repertoires in COVID-19. Repertoires were generated with immunoSEQ multiplex PCR, while TCRdb's copy carries only in-frame clones and drops some. The top ten clones hold about 7.8% of a sample with around 290,000 clones, 70% to 90% of them seen once. The sample consisted of peripheral blood. The source of these receptors is a woman in her forties or fifties who had recovered from COVID-19.

The J gene is TRBJ2-2, the V gene TRBV5-6; TRBD1 matches 9 bases. The V and J ends lost 4 bases and 5 bases, in that order; junction bases with no gene match: 6. This CDR3 has 15 residues. Germline CDR1 is SGHDT and CDR2 is YYEEEE. This CDR3 is CASSPTGGVTGELFF. DNA for the CDR3: TGTGCCAGCAGCCCGACAGGGGGTGTAACCGGGGAGCTGTTTTTT. Using reference TRBV5-6 and TRBJ2-2 for the parts outside the CDR3, the full variable domain is DAGVTQSPTHLIKTRGQQVTLRCSPKSGHDTVSWYQQALGQGPQFIFQYYEEEERQRGNFPDRFSGHQFPNYSSELNVNALLLGDSALYLCASSPTGGVTGELFFGEGSRLTVL.

The chain uses TRBV11-3 and TRBJ2-7; the D gene is possibly TRBD1 (6 bases). Trimming took off 3 bases at V and 6 bases at J, with 15 bases between the two ends. The CDR3 runs to 14 residues. Germline loops: CDR1 SGHNT, CDR2 YENEEA. Written as DNA, the CDR3 is TGTGCCAGCAGCTTTAGTCAGGGGAGCGCCGAGCAGTACTTC. The encoded protein is CASSFSQGSAEQYF.

V gene TRBV7-9 combines with J gene TRBJ2-7; possible D gene TRBD1, 5 bases. CDR1 SEHNR and CDR2 FQNEAQ come from the germline V gene (reference sequence). The CDR3 sequence is 17 residues long. V shed 4 bases and J shed 3 bases, with 22 bases lying between them. The CDR3 loop is CASSSQANIRGFYEQYF. Here the CDR3 DNA reads TGTGCCAGCAGCTCCCAAGCTAATATTAGGGGATTCTACGAGCAGTACTTC. The full variable domain, rest sourced from reference TRBV7-9 and TRBJ2-7, is DTGVSQNPRHKITKRGQNVTFRCDPISEHNRLYWYRQTLGQGPEFLTYFQNEAQLEKSRLLSDRFSAERPKGSFSTLEIQRTEQGDSAMYLCASSSQANIRGFYEQYFGPGTRLTVT.

The V gene is TRBV7-2, the J gene TRBJ2-2, with 8 bases that match TRBD1. The CDR3 has 16 amino acids. Germline assignment: CDR1 SGHTA and CDR2 FQGNSA. V was clipped by 4 bases and J by 4 bases; unmatched bases: 8. CDR3 loop: CASSSRQGIVTGELFF. The DNA of the CDR3 is TGTGCCAGCAGCTCGCGACAGGGGATAGTCACCGGGGAGCTGTTTTTT.

The chain has TRBV5-4 and TRBJ2-5, with TRBD2 matching 9 bases. CDR3 length equals 16 residues. Unmatched junction bases numbered 10, after V lost 3 bases and J lost 4 bases. In germline, CDR1 is SGHNT, CDR2 YYREEE (reference sequence). This CDR3 reads CASSSSVIAGVETQYF. The CDR3 DNA is TGTGCCAGCAGCTCCTCGGTAATAGCGGGGGTAGAGACCCAGTACTTC.

CDR3 residues: CSVTSLGTGSTDTQYF. The DNA for the CDR3 is TGCAGCGTTACGTCTCTCGGGACAGGGTCCACAGATACGCAGTATTTT. The chain has TRBV29-1 and TRBJ2-3, with TRBD1 matching 9 bases. The CDR3 loop spans 16 amino acids. V trimming: 5 bases; J trimming: 2 bases; junction bases outside the gene matches: 11. Germline assignment: CDR1 SQVTM and CDR2 ANQGSEA.

The chain combines TRBV25-1 with TRBJ2-2, with 7 bases aligning to TRBD1. The V gene end was trimmed by 8 bases and the J gene end by 1 base; junction bases not matched to a gene: 4. CDR3 size: 14 residues. Germline-derived CDR1 and CDR2 are MGHDK and SYGVNS. In DNA, the CDR3 is TGTGCCAGCCAACGGACAGGGAACACCGGGGAGCTGTTTTTT. Protein product: CASQRTGNTGELFF.

This clone was counted a few times. The chain couples TRBV28 to TRBJ1-2; tentatively, D is TRBD1 (5 bases). The length of the CDR3 is 13 residues. Germline V CDR1 and CDR2: MDHEN, SYDVKM. V was trimmed by 10 bases and J by 4 bases, leaving 16 bases between them. The CDR3 DNA is TGTGCCACCTCCCAGACAGACCGCTATGGCTACACCTTC. It is translated as CATSQTDRYGYTF.

The genes are TRBV4-2 and TRBJ2-7; TRBD2 agrees at 11 bases. V dropped 4 bases and J dropped 4; count of bases not matched to a gene: 18. Germline lookup yields CDR1 LGHNA and CDR2 YNFKEQ. CDR3 size: 19 residues. The CDR3, as DNA: TGTGCCAGCAGCCGGACGACTAGCGGGGAGTGGGGGTCAAGGTACGAGCAGTACTTC. Its translation: CASSRTTSGEWGSRYEQYF.

V and J are TRBV5-6 and TRBJ1-5, with D perhaps matching TRBD1 (5 bases). Germline V gene lookup returns CDR1 SGHDT and CDR2 YYEEEE. With 0 bases removed from V and 5 bases from J, the gap between germline ends came to 15 bases. The CDR3 has 16 amino acids. The CDR3 coding sequence is TGTGCCAGCAGCTTGGCCCCAGGGTTTCGGGATCAGCCCCAGCATTTT. The encoded protein is CASSLAPGFRDQPQHF.

V gene TRBV5-6 combines with J gene TRBJ1-2, with a weak D call TRBD1 (5 bases). V gave up 3 bases and J gave up 7 bases, with 16 bases separating them. The CDR3 length is 14 residues. The germline V gene has CDR1 SGHDT and CDR2 YYEEEE. This chain's CDR3 is CASSSWPGLGGYTF. CDR3 DNA: TGTGCCAGCAGCTCGTGGCCAGGGCTAGGTGGCTACACCTTC.

The chain links TRBV30 to TRBJ1-5; TRBD1 aligns across 7 bases. V trimming: 2 bases; J trimming: 4 bases; junction bases outside the gene matches: 2. The CDR3 totals 13 residues. Per the germline V gene, CDR1 is GTSNPN and CDR2 is SVGIG (reference sequence). This CDR3 is CAWSNRGNQPQHF. The CDR3 DNA reads TGTGCCTGGAGTAACAGGGGAAATCAGCCCCAGCATTTT.

The chain uses TRBV7-2 and TRBJ2-4, with D maybe TRBD1 (5 bases). The CDR3 is 17 amino acids. Germline lookup yields CDR1 SGHTA and CDR2 FQGNSA. Trimming pared 6 bases from V and 2 bases from J, leaving 20 bases between. CDR3 in DNA: TGTGCCAGCAGTAAAGTTGGGCAGGGTCCGACCAAAAACATTCAGTACTTC. Residues: CASSKVGQGPTKNIQYF. Full variable domain (rest looked up from reference TRBV7-2 and TRBJ2-4): GAGVSQSPSNKVTEKGKDVELRCDPISGHTALYWYRQSLGQGLEFLIYFQGNSAPDKSGLPSDRFSAERTGGSVSTLTIQRTQQEDSAVYLCASSKVGQGPTKNIQYFGAGTRLSVL.

The V call is TRBV6-2 or TRBV6-3, the J call TRBJ2-1; D might be TRBD2 (6 bases). The CDR3 totals 16 residues. The germline V gene has CDR1 MNHEY and CDR2 SVGEGT. Deletions cut 4 bases from V and 2 bases from J, with 15 bases between. The CDR3 protein is CASSSRARDPYNEQFF. CDR3 coding DNA: TGTGCCAGCAGTTCCCGGGCGCGGGACCCCTACAATGAGCAGTTCTTC.